This TCR beta chain was recorded in a study of T cell repertoires in cytomegalovirus infection. Overall study: Based on public TCR beta signatures, there were indications of CMV infection and of a matching HLA type.

Germline V gene sequence: CDR1 KGHDR, CDR2 SFDVKD. This CDR3 has 12 residues. Trimming removed 3 bases at V and 12 bases at J, with 14 bases between. Turning to this clonotype: Its antigen is currently unknown.

TCRdb passed the reads through MiXCR, listing each CDR3 protein once. The sample lists approximately 730,000 distinct CDR3 sequences; 25% to 30% were seen once. The input for sequencing was cultured CD8+ T cells from PBMCs, taken from culture after CMV antigen stimulation. The chain recombines TRBV24-1 with TRBJ2-7; maybe TRBD1 (5 bases). This TCR came from a human donor in good health (CMV status not recorded). Some clones in this sample may be carry-over from other donors' samples. The CDR3 region is CATSDHRQNLYF. In DNA, the CDR3 is TGTGCCACCAGTGATCATCGACAGAACCTGTACTTC.